These T cell receptor beta chains were read from a single sample in a study of T cell repertoires in cytomegalovirus infection. From the reads, TCRdb called clonotypes with MiXCR, one entry per CDR3 protein. The sample lists about 480,000 distinct CDR3 sequences, 25% to 35% seen once, with about a sixth in the top ten. These TCRs' antigens remain unknown. The sample in question was cultured PBMCs, obtained from culture after CMV antigen stimulation. The origin of the receptors is a human donor in good health (CMV status not recorded). Some clones in this sample may be carry-over from other donors' samples. CDR3s include the opening cysteine and the closing phenylalanine or tryptophan.

v_gene,j_gene,CDR3aa
TRBV11-2,TRBJ2-3,CASSPGLGADTQYF
TRBV12-3/TRBV12-4,TRBJ1-2,CASRGGTGTYYGYTF
TRBV20-1,TRBJ2-2,CSTLAGGNTGELFF
TRBV5-1,TRBJ1-5,CASSPGDSGGGQPQHF
TRBV14,TRBJ2-4,CASSPGLAGDLVNIQYF
TRBV7-2,TRBJ2-3,CASSSLAGDTDTQYF
TRBV18,TRBJ2-7,CASSPPNRGFDEQYF
TRBV11-2,TRBJ1-5,CASSLSTGPQHF
TRBV5-6,TRBJ2-3,CASSHRTSGATDTQYF
TRBV7-2,TRBJ1-4,CASSLDVGGGEKLFF
TRBV29-1,TRBJ1-1,CSVEDDRGFGVAFF
TRBV6-5,TRBJ2-3,CASSYSGLLGDTQYF
TRBV7-9,TRBJ2-7,CASTNSLAGDYEQYF
TRBV2,TRBJ2-7,CASSDGTLNYEQYF
TRBV5-4,TRBJ1-5,CASSTGEGNQPQHF
TRBV29-1,TRBJ2-3,CSVEDFVGAADTQYF
TRBV19,TRBJ2-3,CASSQPIGTQYF
TRBV6-2/TRBV6-3,TRBJ2-1,CASRTGLAGLHEQFF